The count of the clone carrying this T cell receptor (beta chain) is one. The sample is drawn from a study of blood T cell repertoires in COVID-19. In the study overall: Acute and convalescent COVID-19 samples came from the United States, Italy and Spain.

Looked up from germline, CDR1 is SGHAT and CDR2 is FQNNGV. V shed 1 base and J shed 10 bases, with 11 bases lying between them. The CDR3 is 13 amino acids. Data came from immunoSEQ multiplex PCR; TCRdb stores just in-frame clones and leaves some out. Of fewer than 200,000 clones listed, around four fifths are singletons. Recruitment covered about two dozen US areas and drew participants whose ages spanned roughly 18 to 90 years. The specimen sequenced was PBMCs or T cells enriched from blood (not recorded which). This TCR derives from a woman aged 45-59 years in a cohort exposed to, infected with or recovered from COVID-19 (not recorded which). The chain joins TRBV11-2 to TRBJ2-1; D is perhaps TRBD2 (5 bases). The CDR3 bases are TGTGCCAGCAGCTTAGCGGGGTCCCCCGAGCAGTTCTTC. Amino acids: CASSLAGSPEQFF. The entire variable domain, with the rest obtained from reference TRBV11-2 and TRBJ2-1, is as follows: EAGVAQSPRYKIIEKRQSVAFWCNPISGHATLYWYQQILGQGPKLLIQFQNNGVVDDSQLPKDRFSAERLKGVDSTLKIQPAKLEDSAVYLCASSLAGSPEQFFGPGTRLTVL.